The next 14 T cell receptor beta chains were all read from a single sample in a study of shared clonotypes between healthy human individuals (dated by TCRdb to 2020 to 2022). The method was the immunoSEQ multiplex PCR assay. Here the immuneACCESS table is served through TCRdb, limited to in-frame sequences with V and J called. Missing clones are a known gap in these copies; in checked studies unresolved V genes cover under half, and the rest lacks a known reason. Present in this sample are about 590,000 clones, nearly 97% of which were seen just once. The top ten hold 0.1% to 0.11% of the sample. For the CD8 naive samples, CD45RO-negative cells were positively selected for CCR7, yielding a CD45RA+CCR7+ population from which TemRA cells were excluded. The material sequenced was naive CD8+ T cells sorted from blood. Explained via the paper, the cell subset or site label denotes: CD45RA+CCR7+. The source of these receptors is a woman in her 30s in good health.

CDR3 DNA sequence: TGTGCCAGCAGTTTATCGGGCGGATGGGACACTGAAGCTTTCTTT. Residues: CASSLSGGWDTEAFF. This chain links TRBV28 with TRBJ1-1; no clear D. The CDR3 is 15 residues long. CDR1 is MDHEN, CDR2 SYDVKM, per germline. Trimming cost V 1 base and J 3 bases, with 12 bases left between them.

The chain couples TRBV5-1 to TRBJ1-1; D ambiguous. Per germline, CDR1 SGHRS and CDR2 YFSETQ. The CDR3 length is 14 residues. Trimming stripped 0 bases from V and 0 bases from J, with 6 bases between. The CDR3 sequence is CASSLANMNTEAFF. The CDR3 DNA is TGCGCCAGCAGCTTGGCAAATATGAACACTGAAGCTTTCTTT.

The V call is TRBV19, the J call TRBJ1-2; no firm D call. The CDR3 totals 11 residues. CDR1 is LNHDA, CDR2 SQIVND, per germline (reference sequence). With 10 bases removed from V and 4 bases from J, the gap between germline ends came to 10 bases. Here the CDR3 reads CATSPFYGYTF. The CDR3 DNA sequence: TGTGCCACCAGCCCCTTCTATGGCTACACCTTC.

V usage is TRBV1 and J usage is TRBJ2-1; the DNA was not used to check the table's D call, TRBD2. TRBV1 is assigned pseudogene status. CDR3 length: 16 residues. CDR3 in DNA: TGCACCAGCAGTCAGGGTACGGCGGGAGCCTCCAATGAGCAGTTCTTC. Translated, it gives CTSSQGTAGASNEQFF.

The chain employs TRBV7-8 and TRBJ2-2; no definite D call. CDR1 SGHVS and CDR2 FQNEAQ come from the germline V gene. The CDR3 has 13 amino acids. Trimming pared 4 bases from V and 4 bases from J, leaving 7 bases between. The CDR3 region has the DNA TGTGCCAGCAGCTCGACGGGCACCGGGGAGCTGTTTTTT. This codes for CASSSTGTGELFF. Full variable domain (rest looked up from reference TRBV7-8 and TRBJ2-2): GAGVSQSPRYKVAKRGQDVALRCDPISGHVSLFWYQQALGQGPEFLTYFQNEAQLDKSGLPSDRFFAERPEGSVSTLKIQRTQQEDSAVYLCASSSTGTGELFFGEGSRLTVL.

This chain links TRBV5-4 with TRBJ2-7, with 10 bases fitting TRBD1. V shed 3 bases, J shed 5 bases, and the junction held 5 bases outside the gene matches. Germline CDR1 and CDR2: SGHNT and YYREEE (reference sequence). The CDR3 totals 14 residues. The CDR3 region has the DNA TGTGCCAGCAGCTCGGGACAGGGGAGGGACGAGCAGTACTTC. Residues: CASSSGQGRDEQYF.

As concerns this clone: Other DNA sequences of this sample code for an identical CDR3. The chain is built from TRBV15 and TRBJ2-7; D may be TRBD1 (5 bases). Between the trimmed V and J ends, which lost 0 bases and 2 bases, there was a span of 8 bases. CDR3 length: 14 residues. Germline V lookup: CDR1 LNHNV, CDR2 YYDKDF (reference sequence). The CDR3 sequence: CATSRDTGTYEQYF. CDR3 sequence (DNA): TGTGCCACCAGCAGAGATACAGGTACCTACGAGCAGTACTTC.

Details on this clone: The same CDR3 can be traced to other DNA sequences in this sample. The CDR3 loop reads CASSPTGGPYEQYF. CDR3 sequence (DNA): TGCGCCAGCAGCCCGACCGGGGGCCCCTACGAGCAGTACTTC. J is TRBJ2-7 and V is TRBV4-1; D could derive from TRBD1 or TRBD2 (6 bases each). Germline loops: CDR1 MGHRA, CDR2 YSYEKL. The V gene lost 4 bases and the J gene lost 2 bases, with 12 bases spanning the gap. The CDR3 covers 14 residues.

The rearrangement uses TRBV4-1 and TRBJ2-1; 13 positions match TRBD2. Germline V gene data show CDR1 as MGHRA and CDR2 as YSYEKL. The CDR3 totals 18 residues. The junction had 10 bases not matched to a gene; V was cut back by 0 bases and J by 8 bases. This CDR3 is CASSQDPTWTSGSDEQFF. CDR3 DNA sequence: TGCGCCAGCAGCCAAGATCCGACCTGGACTAGCGGGAGTGATGAGCAGTTCTTC.

The chain joins TRBV28 to TRBJ2-1; no clear D. V gave up 4 bases and J gave up 5 bases, with 15 bases separating them. Germline assignment: CDR1 MDHEN and CDR2 SYDVKM. The CDR3 sequence is 15 residues long. CDR3 amino acids: CASSSLPIRNNEQFF. In DNA form, the CDR3 reads TGTGCCAGCAGTTCCCTACCAATTAGAAACAATGAGCAGTTCTTC.

The rearrangement joins TRBV7-9 to TRBJ2-7, with 10 bases lining up with TRBD2. CDR3 length: 16 amino acids. Germline V gives CDR1 SEHNR, CDR2 FQNEAQ (reference sequence). The V segment lost 7 bases and the J segment 6 bases; nucleotides outside the gene matches: 15. CDR3: CASTHGASGRFSEQYF. CDR3 sequence (DNA): TGTGCCAGCACCCATGGGGCTAGCGGGAGATTCTCCGAGCAGTACTTC.

The J gene is TRBJ2-1, the V gene TRBV15; D could derive from TRBD1 or TRBD2 (5 bases each). The CDR3 loop spans 16 amino acids. CDR1 LNHNV and CDR2 YYDKDF come from the germline V gene (reference sequence). Trimming took 3 bases from V and 0 from J, leaving 12 bases between them. In DNA, the CDR3 is TGTGCCACCAGCAGCGGGACCACCAGCTCCTACAATGAGCAGTTCTTC. It encodes CATSSGTTSSYNEQFF.

J is TRBJ2-3 and V is TRBV6-5, with 8 bases aligning to TRBD2. V lost 8 bases and J lost 0; bases outside the gene matches: 7. Germline values: CDR1 MNHEY, CDR2 SVGAGI. This CDR3 has 15 amino acids. As DNA, the CDR3 is TGTGCCAGCGGCTGGGCGGGAGGAAGCACAGATACGCAGTATTTT. Encoded protein: CASGWAGGSTDTQYF.

The V call is TRBV6-5, the J call TRBJ2-2; tentatively, D is TRBD2 (6 bases). The germline CDR1 and CDR2 sequences are MNHEY and SVGAGI. V was pared by 0 bases and J by 4 bases, with 12 bases between. CDR3 length: 16 residues. This chain's CDR3 is CASSYSIGRSTGELFF. The CDR3 coding sequence is TGTGCCAGCAGTTACTCGATCGGGAGATCCACCGGGGAGCTGTTTTTT.